The next 7 T cell receptor beta chains were all read from a single sample in a study of spatial heterogeneity in lung cancer. Using its own MiXCR run on the 5' RACE reads, TCRdb lists one record per CDR3 protein. In the table there are roughly 46,000 distinct CDR3 sequences, approximately 12% of which are singletons. Time point described: blood at routine non-recurrence follow-up after resection. The sample here was PBMCs, taken at follow-up. The receptors derive from a male donor with early-stage non-small cell lung cancer.

At least ten counts were recorded for this clonotype. The chain couples TRBV24-1 to TRBJ2-2; the D gene is possibly TRBD2 (6 bases). Germline loops: CDR1 KGHDR, CDR2 SFDVKD. V lost 4 bases, J lost 7 bases, and 6 bases lay in between. The CDR3 has 12 amino acids. The CDR3 spells CATSEAGGELFF. The CDR3 DNA reads as TGTGCCACCAGTGAAGCGGGCGGGGAGCTGTTTTTT.

Details on this clonotype: A read error may explain this, as a much larger clone is one base away. The V gene is TRBV7-9, the J gene TRBJ2-1, with D perhaps TRBD1 or TRBD2 (5 bases each). Germline CDR1 is SEHNR and CDR2 is FQNEAQ (reference sequence). This CDR3 contains 13 residues. CDR3 DNA: TGTGTCAGCAGCTTAGAGGGACGGTCTGAGCAGTTCTTC. This sequence encodes CVSSLEGRSEQFF.

This clonotype has ten or more counts. The chain carries TRBV12-3 or TRBV12-4 and TRBJ1-3; D unresolved. V was shortened by 7 bases and J by 5 bases, with 18 bases between the two germline ends. The CDR3 runs 15 residues. CDR3 in amino acids: CASNPGLTDRNTIYF. The CDR3 region has the DNA TGTGCCAGCAACCCAGGCCTAACCGATCGAAACACCATATATTTT.

The chain has TRBV7-4 and TRBJ2-2; TRBD2 matches at 9 bases. The CDR3 has 17 amino acids. Unmatched junction bases numbered 10, after V lost 5 bases and J lost 3 bases. From germline, CDR1 is SGHVT and CDR2 SQSDAQ. CDR3 sequence (DNA): TGTGCCAGCAGCAACACTCCAGCTAGCGGGGACACCGGGGAGCTGTTTTTT. Translating it yields CASSNTPASGDTGELFF. Filled out from reference TRBV7-4 and TRBJ2-2, the complete variable domain reads GAGVSQSPRYKVAKRGRDVALRCDSISGHVTLYWYRQTLGQGSEVLTYSQSDAQRDKSGRPSGRFSAERPERSVSTLKIQRTEQGDSAVYLCASSNTPASGDTGELFFGEGSRLTVL.

The rearrangement joins TRBV11-2 to TRBJ1-1; TRBD1 aligns across 9 bases. V was pared by 0 bases and J by 7 bases, with 3 bases of the junction left unmatched. Germline lookup yields CDR1 SGHAT and CDR2 FQNNGV. This CDR3 is 14 amino acids long. The CDR3: CASSLEGQGGEAFF. The CDR3, as DNA: TGTGCCAGCAGCTTAGAGGGACAGGGTGGTGAAGCTTTCTTT. Full variable domain (remainder filled in from reference TRBV11-2 and TRBJ1-1): EAGVAQSPRYKIIEKRQSVAFWCNPISGHATLYWYQQILGQGPKLLIQFQNNGVVDDSQLPKDRFSAERLKGVDSTLKIQPAKLEDSAVYLCASSLEGQGGEAFFGQGTRLTVV.

Ten or more counts support this clonotype. The rearrangement links TRBV3-1 to TRBJ2-1; 8 positions match TRBD2. V lost 4 bases and J lost 10; bases outside the gene matches: 6. From germline, CDR1 is LGHDT and CDR2 YNNKEL (reference sequence). This CDR3 has 13 residues. In nucleotides, the CDR3 is TGTGCCAGCAGCCTACGCAGCGGGGGCGAGCAGTTCTTC. Protein: CASSLRSGGEQFF.

This clonotype was observed many times. This sequence joins TRBV29-1 and TRBJ1-1, with D perhaps matching TRBD1 (6 bases). Trimming left V 4 bases short and J 1 base short, with 13 bases between. The CDR3 has 14 residues. The germline V gene has CDR1 SQVTM and CDR2 ANQGSEA. CDR3 nucleotide sequence: TGCAGCGTTGGTGGACAGTGGGAGAACACTGAAGCTTTCTTT. Amino acids: CSVGGQWENTEAFF.